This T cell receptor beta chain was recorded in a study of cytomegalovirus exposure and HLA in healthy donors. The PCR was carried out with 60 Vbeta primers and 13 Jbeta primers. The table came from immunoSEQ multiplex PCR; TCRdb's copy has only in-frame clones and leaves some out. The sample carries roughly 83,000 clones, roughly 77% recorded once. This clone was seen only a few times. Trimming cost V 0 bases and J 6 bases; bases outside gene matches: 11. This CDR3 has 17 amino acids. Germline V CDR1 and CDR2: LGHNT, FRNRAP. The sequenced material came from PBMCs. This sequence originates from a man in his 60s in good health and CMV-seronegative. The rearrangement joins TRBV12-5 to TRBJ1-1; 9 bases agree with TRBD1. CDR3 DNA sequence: TGTGCTAGTGGTTTGGTAAGGAGTGGGACAGGGCTTCCTGAAGCTTTCTTT. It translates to CASGLVRSGTGLPEAFF.